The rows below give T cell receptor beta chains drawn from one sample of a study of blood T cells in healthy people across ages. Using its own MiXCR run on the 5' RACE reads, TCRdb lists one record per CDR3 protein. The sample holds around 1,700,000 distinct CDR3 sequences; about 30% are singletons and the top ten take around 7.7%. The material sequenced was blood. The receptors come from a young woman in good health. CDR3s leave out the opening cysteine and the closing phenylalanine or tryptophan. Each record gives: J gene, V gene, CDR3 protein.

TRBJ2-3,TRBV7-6,ASSFETDTQY
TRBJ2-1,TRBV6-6,ATTGRGFPRGGEQF
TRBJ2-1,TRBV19,ASSVDRGGNNEQF
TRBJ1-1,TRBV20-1,SAPADTRAVNEAF
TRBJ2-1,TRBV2,ASSADSPGQF
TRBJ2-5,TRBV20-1,SAPSLETQY
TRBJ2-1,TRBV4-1,ASSQEGTSGGIEQF
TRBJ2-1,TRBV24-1,ATSDSPYNEQF
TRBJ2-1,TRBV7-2,ASSLSLAVYNEQF
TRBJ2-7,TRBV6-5,ASSRTGGLSYEQY
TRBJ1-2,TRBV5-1,ASSFMGTDYGYT
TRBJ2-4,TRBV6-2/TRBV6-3,ASSQYGTGGFDIQY
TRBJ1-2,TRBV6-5,ASGHQTRGSYGYT
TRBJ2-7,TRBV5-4,ASRPGEAYEQY
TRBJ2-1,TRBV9,ASSVGTSATYNEQF
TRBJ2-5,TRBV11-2,ASSRIVAGGRETQY
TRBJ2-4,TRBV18,ASSPASGRDIQY
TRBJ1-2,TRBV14,ASSQEQMAGGYT
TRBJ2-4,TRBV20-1,SARDPGGFIQY
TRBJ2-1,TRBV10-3,AISESNEQF
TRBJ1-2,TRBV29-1,SVDGGDYGYT
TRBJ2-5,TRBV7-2,ASSARQVLEETQY
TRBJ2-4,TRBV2,ASSEARGGNIQY
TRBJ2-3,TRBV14,ASSHLTGTTDTQY
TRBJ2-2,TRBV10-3,AIRGTSGDGELF
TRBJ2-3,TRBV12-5,ASAPGTSGADTQY
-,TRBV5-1,ASSLEVGGRSYNEQY
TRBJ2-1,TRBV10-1,ASSEQEVSAYNEQF
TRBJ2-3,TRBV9,ASSPETRGTNTQY
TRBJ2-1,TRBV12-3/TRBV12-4,ASSSAGTGARNEQF
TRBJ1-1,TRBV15,ATSRSVNTEAF
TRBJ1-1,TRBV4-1,ASSQEVFYLNTEAF
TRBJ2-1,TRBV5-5,ASSSYSGKTYNEQF
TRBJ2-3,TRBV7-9,ASRPGLDTDTQY
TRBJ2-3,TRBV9,ASSVGRSDTQY
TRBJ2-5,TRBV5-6,ASSVGLVPQETQY
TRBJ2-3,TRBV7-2,ASSAGWADTQY
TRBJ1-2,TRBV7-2,ASSFTGGNSYGYT